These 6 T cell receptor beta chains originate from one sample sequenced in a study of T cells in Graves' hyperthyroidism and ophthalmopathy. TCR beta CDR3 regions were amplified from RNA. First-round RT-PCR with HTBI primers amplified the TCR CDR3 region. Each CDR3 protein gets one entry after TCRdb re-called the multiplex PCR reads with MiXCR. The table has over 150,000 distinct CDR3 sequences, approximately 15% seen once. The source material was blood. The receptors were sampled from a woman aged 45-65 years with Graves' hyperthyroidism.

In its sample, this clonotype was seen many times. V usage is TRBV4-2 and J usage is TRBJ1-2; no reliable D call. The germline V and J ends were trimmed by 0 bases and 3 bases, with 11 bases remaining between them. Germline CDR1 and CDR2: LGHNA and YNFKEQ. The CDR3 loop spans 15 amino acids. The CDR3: CASSQDLRQHYGYTF. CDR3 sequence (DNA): TGTGCCAGCAGCCAAGATCTTAGGCAGCACTATGGCTACACCTTC.

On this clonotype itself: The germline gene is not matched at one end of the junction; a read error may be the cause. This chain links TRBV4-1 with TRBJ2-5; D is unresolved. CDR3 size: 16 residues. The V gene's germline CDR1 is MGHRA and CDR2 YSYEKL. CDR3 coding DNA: TGCGCCAGCAACCAAGACCCTACCGGTAGCCGCGAGACCCAGTACTTC. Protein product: CASNQDPTGSRETQYF.

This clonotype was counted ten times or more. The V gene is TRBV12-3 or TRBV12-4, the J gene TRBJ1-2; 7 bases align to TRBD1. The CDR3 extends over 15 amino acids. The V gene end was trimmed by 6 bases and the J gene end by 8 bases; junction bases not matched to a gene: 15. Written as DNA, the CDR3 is TGTGCCAGCAGAGCTAGGAGGGGGCGGGCGGAAGGCTACACCTTC. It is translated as CASRARRGRAEGYTF.

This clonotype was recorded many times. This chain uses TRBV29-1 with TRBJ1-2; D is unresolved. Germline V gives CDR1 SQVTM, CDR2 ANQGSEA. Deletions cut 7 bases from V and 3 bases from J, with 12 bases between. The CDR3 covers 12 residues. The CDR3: CSGETEYYGYTF. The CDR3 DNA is TGCAGCGGGGAGACGGAGTACTATGGCTACACCTTC.

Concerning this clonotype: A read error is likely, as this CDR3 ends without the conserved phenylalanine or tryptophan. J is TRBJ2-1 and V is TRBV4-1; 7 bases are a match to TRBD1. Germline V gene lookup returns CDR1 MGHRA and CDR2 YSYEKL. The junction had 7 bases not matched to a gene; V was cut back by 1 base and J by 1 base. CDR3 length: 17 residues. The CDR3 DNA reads TGCGCCAGCAGCCAAGCCCGGACAGGCGGGTCCTACAATGAGCAGTTCCTC. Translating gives CASSQARTGGSYNEQFL.

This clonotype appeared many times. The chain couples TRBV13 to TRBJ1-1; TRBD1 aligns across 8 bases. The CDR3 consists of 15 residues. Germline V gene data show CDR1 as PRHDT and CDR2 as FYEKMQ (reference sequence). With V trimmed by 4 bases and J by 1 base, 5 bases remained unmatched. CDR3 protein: CASSSSGTGNTEAFF. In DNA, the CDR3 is TGTGCCAGCAGCTCCTCGGGGACAGGGAACACTGAAGCTTTCTTT.